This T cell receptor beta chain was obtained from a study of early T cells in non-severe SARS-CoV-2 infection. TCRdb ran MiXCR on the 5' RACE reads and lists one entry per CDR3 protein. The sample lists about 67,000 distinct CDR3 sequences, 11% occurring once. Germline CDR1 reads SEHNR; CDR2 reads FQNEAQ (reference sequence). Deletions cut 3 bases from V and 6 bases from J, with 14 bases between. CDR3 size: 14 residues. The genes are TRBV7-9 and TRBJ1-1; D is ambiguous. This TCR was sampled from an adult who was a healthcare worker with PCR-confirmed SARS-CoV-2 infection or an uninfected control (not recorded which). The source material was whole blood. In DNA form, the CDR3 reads TGTGCCAGCAGCTTTACAGATGGTCCATCTGAAGCTTTCTTT. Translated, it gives CASSFTDGPSEAFF.